The table lists the clone carrying this T cell receptor (beta chain) with a count of one. These data come from a study of regulatory T cells in long-lasting Graves disease. Time point denoted: newly diagnosed GD, antithyroid drugs for less than 3 months. Researchers made the TCR library from RNA that was extracted from PBMCs. American Thyroid Association guidelines defined Graves' disease diagnosis. This CDR3 has 15 residues. V was cut by 9 bases and J by 1 base, with 19 bases left in between. Germline V lookup: CDR1 SGHVS, CDR2 FQNEAQ. Building of the TCR beta libraries involved iRepertoire HTBI primers and Arm-PCR of CDR3 regions. Each CDR3 protein gets one entry after TCRdb re-called the multiplex PCR reads with MiXCR. The table includes hundreds of thousands of distinct CDR3 sequences, 15% to 20% detected once. These data were also filed under a second study, of T cells in Graves' hyperthyroidism and ophthalmopathy. According to that study: Patients were excluded because of uncontrolled infection, other autoimmune disease, pregnancy or lactation.

The V gene is TRBV7-8, the J gene TRBJ2-7; D not resolved. The TCR sequence derives from a man between 18 and 29 years old with Graves disease. Sample: peripheral blood mononuclear cells (PBMCs), taken at new diagnosis, from a patient treated with antithyroid drugs. In DNA form, the CDR3 reads TGTGCCAGTAGTACCGCCAGAGACAATTCCTACGAGCAGTACTTC. Residues: CASSTARDNSYEQYF.